The rows below give T cell receptor beta chains drawn from one sample of a study of control samples from healthy donors and cancer patients. Sequencing was performed with immunoSEQ multiplex PCR; in TCRdb, only in-frame clones are kept and a portion is missing. The table includes approximately 120,000 clones, 80% to 90% detected once. The material sequenced was blood. These receptors all stem from a woman aged 50 to 65 in good health. Both conserved end residues are trimmed from each CDR3. Clone size appears in some rows only: once, few, many, or a class for an expanded clone.

j_call v_call clone_size cdr3_aa
TRBJ1-4 TRBV27 once ASSLSAPRANEKLF
TRBJ2-3 TRBV27 once ASHLGGTDTQY
TRBJ1-5 TRBV5-6 few ASSLRTGGQPQH
TRBJ1-1 TRBV6-6 - ASSQGEYTEAF
TRBJ2-1 TRBV9 - ASSPGTRNNEQF
TRBJ1-2 TRBV19 - ASSIVDRANYGYT
TRBJ2-1 TRBV19 - ASIREGTGLTEQF
TRBJ2-5 TRBV27 - ASSFTGGVETQY
TRBJ2-2 TRBV19 - ASITGAGELF
TRBJ1-2 TRBV2 - ASSKDSLGYGYT
TRBJ1-5 TRBV7-8 - ASSLSWGNQPQH
TRBJ1-3 TRBV7-9 - ASSLILISGNTIY
TRBJ2-5 TRBV5-4 - ATRTGRLETQY
TRBJ2-7 TRBV19 - ASSRSSYSYEQY
TRBJ1-2 TRBV7-9 - ASRRDRGLFYGYT
TRBJ1-4 TRBV4-3 once ASSQGDRNNEKLF
TRBJ1-2 TRBV7-2 - ASSLTQGGYT